The source of this TCR beta chain is a study of Graves' ophthalmopathy and Graves' hyperthyroidism. For repertoire sequencing, the TCR beta CDR3 regions were amplified from RNA transcripts. The first-round RT-PCR employed HTBI primers together with the Qiagen OneStep RT-PCR kit. A multiplex PCR was then performed as the second round. TCRdb re-analysed the multiplex PCR reads in MiXCR, keeping a single row per CDR3 protein. The repertoire holds roughly 400,000 distinct CDR3 sequences, with 15% to 20% as singletons. The CDR3 has 14 amino acids. In germline, CDR1 is MNHEY, CDR2 SVGAGI. Ophthalmopathy-affected donors exhibited moderate-to-severe activity, CAS ≥3, NOSPECS ≥4, and duration under 3 months. The authors used Ficoll-Paque density gradient centrifugation to separate PBMCs. The input was around 9 ml of fresh peripheral blood. The study, taken as a whole, reports: The authors also found most expanded thyroid clonotypes above 0.001 frequency in blood. From stable hyperthyroidism, ophthalmopathy was separated by a 13-signature model with around 90% sensitivity and approximately 84% specificity.

To note about this clonotype: The antigen is undetermined. Its ends do not fully match the called genes, so a read error is possible.

The rearrangement uses TRBV6-5 and TRBJ1-1; possibly TRBD1 for D (5 bases). Sequences were obtained from peripheral blood. The source of this sequence is a woman aged 18-29 years with Graves' ophthalmopathy. CDR3 DNA: TGTGCTAGCAGTTCTGTTACAGGGAACACTGAAGCTTTCTTT. Its protein is CASSSVTGNTEAFF.